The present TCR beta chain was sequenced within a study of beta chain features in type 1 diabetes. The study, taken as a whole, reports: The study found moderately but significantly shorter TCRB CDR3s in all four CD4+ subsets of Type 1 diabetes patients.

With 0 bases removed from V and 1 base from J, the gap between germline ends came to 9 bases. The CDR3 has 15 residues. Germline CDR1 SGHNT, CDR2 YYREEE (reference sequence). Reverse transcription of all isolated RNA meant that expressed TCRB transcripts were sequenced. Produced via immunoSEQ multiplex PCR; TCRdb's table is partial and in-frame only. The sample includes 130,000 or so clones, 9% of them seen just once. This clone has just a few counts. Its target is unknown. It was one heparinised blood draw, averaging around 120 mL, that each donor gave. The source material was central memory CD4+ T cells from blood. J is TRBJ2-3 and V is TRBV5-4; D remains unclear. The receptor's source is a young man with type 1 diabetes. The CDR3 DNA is TGTGCCAGCAGCTTGGCCCTCCAGGGCACAGATACGCAGTATTTT. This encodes CASSLALQGTDTQYF. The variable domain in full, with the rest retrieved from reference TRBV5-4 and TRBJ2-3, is ETGVTQSPTHLIKTRGQQVTLRCSSQSGHNTVSWYQQALGQGPQFIFQYYREEENGRGNFPPRFSGLQFPNYSSELNVNALELDDSALYLCASSLALQGTDTQYFGPGTRLTVL.